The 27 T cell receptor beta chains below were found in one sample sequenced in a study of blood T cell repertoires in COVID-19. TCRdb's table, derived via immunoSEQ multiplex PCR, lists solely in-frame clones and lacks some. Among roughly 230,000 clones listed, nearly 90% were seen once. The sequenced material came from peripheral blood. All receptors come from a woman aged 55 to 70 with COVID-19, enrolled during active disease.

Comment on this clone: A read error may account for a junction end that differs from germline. The DNA of the CDR3 is TGTGCTAGCAGCTCAAGGACAGGGGGCACCGGGGAGCTGTTTTTT. It is translated as CASSSRTGGTGELFF. This chain joins TRBV7-7 and TRBJ2-2, with 10 positions matching TRBD1. This CDR3 spans 15 amino acids. Germline V CDR1 and CDR2: SSHAT, FNYEAQ (reference sequence).

Written as DNA, the CDR3 is TGCGCCAGCAGCCAAGAGGCAGGGGATCAGCCCCAGCATTTT. Protein product: CASSQEAGDQPQHF. The chain uses TRBV4-3 and TRBJ1-5, with D maybe TRBD1 (6 bases). This CDR3 is 14 amino acids long. The germline V and J ends were trimmed by 0 bases and 5 bases, with 8 bases remaining between them. The germline CDR1 and CDR2 sequences are LGHNA and YSLEER.

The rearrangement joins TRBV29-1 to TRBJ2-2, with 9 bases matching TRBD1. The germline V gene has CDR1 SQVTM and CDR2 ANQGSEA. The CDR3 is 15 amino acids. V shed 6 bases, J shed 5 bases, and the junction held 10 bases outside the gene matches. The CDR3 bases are TGCAGCGTAGAACTAACAGGGGGCGGGACCGGGGAGCTGTTTTTT. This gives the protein CSVELTGGGTGELFF.

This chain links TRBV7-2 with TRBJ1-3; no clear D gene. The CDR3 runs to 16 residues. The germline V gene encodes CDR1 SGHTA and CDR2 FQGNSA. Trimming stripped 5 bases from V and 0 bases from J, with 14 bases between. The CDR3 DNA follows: TGTGCCAGCAGCCCCTTCCGGACTTCCTCTGGAAACACCATATATTTT. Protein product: CASSPFRTSSGNTIYF.

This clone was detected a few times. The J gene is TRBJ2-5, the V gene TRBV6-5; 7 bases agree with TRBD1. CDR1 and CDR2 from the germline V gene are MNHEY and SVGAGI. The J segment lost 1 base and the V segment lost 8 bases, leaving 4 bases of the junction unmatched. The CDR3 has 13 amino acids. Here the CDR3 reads CASLGQLQETQYF. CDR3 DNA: TGTGCCAGCCTGGGACAGCTCCAAGAGACCCAGTACTTC.

This CDR3 is CASSQDRRASGNTIYF. CDR3 nucleotide sequence: TGCGCCAGCAGCCAAGATAGGAGGGCCTCTGGAAACACCATATATTTT. The V and J genes are TRBV4-3 and TRBJ1-3; unclear D gene. This CDR3 has 16 residues. V was cut by 0 bases and J by 0 bases, with 9 bases left in between. Germline CDR1 is LGHNA and CDR2 is YSLEER.

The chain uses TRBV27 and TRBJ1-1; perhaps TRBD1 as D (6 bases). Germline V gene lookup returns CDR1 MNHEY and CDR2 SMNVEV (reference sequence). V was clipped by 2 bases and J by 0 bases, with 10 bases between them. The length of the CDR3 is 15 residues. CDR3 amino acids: CASSLEAGVNTEAFF. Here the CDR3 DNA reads TGTGCCAGCAGTTTAGAGGCAGGGGTGAACACTGAAGCTTTCTTT.

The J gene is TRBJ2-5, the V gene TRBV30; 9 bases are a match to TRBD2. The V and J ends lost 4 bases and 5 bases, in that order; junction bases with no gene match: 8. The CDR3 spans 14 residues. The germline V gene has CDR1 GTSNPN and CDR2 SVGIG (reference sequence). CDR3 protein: CAWKRAGGHETQYF. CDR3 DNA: TGTGCCTGGAAACGGGCGGGGGGGCATGAGACCCAGTACTTC.

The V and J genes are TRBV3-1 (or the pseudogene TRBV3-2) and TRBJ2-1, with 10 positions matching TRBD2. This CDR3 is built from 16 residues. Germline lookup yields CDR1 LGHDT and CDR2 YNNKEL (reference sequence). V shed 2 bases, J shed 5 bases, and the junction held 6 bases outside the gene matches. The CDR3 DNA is TGTGCCAGCAGCCAACCTAGGACTAGCGGTAACAATGAGCAGTTCTTC. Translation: CASSQPRTSGNNEQFF.

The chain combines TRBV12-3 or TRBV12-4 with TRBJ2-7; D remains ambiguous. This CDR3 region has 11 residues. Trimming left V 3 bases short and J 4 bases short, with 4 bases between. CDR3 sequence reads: CASSFGYEQYF. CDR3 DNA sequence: TGTGCCAGCAGTTTCGGGTACGAGCAGTACTTC.

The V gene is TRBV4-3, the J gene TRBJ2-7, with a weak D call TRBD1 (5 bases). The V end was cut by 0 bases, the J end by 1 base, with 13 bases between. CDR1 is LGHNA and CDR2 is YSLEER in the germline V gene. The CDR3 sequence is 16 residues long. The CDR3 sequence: CASSQEVAGNSYEQYF. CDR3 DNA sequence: TGCGCCAGCAGCCAAGAGGTAGCAGGGAATTCCTACGAGCAGTACTTC.

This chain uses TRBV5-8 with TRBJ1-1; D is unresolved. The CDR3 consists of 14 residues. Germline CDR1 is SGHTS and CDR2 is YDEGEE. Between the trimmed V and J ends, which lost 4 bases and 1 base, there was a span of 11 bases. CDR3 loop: CASSRRQKNTEAFF. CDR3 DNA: TGTGCCAGCAGCCGCAGACAAAAGAACACTGAAGCTTTCTTT.

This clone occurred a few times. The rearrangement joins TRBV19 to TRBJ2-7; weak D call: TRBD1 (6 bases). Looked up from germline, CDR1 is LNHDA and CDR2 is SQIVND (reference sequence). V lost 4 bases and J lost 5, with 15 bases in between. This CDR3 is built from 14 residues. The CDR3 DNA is TGTGCCAGTAGTACAGGACAGTGGAGTGACGAGCAGTACTTC. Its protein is CASSTGQWSDEQYF.

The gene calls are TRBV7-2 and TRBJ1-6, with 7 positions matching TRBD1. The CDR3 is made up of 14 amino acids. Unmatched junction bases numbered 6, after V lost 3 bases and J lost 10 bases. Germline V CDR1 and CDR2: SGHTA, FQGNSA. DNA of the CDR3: TGTGCCAGCAGCTTTGACAGGGCCGCATCACCCCTCCACTTT. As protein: CASSFDRAASPLHF.

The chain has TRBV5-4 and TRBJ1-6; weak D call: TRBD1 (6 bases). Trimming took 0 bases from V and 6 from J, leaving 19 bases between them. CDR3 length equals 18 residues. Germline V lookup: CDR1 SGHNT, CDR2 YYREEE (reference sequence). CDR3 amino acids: CASSLGGPGDPSNSPLHF. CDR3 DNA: TGTGCCAGCAGCTTGGGGGGGCCCGGGGACCCTAGTAATTCACCCCTCCACTTT.

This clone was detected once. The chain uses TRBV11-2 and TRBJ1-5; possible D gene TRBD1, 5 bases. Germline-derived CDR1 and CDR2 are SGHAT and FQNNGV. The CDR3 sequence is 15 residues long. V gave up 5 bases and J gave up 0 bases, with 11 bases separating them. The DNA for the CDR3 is TGTGCCAGCAGCCAAACAGGAAATAGCAATCAGCCCCAGCATTTT. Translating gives CASSQTGNSNQPQHF.

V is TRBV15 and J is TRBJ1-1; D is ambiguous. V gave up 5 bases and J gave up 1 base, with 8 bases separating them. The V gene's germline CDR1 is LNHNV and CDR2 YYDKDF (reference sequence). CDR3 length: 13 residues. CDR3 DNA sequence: TGTGCCACCAGCGTACAGACGAACACTGAAGCTTTCTTT. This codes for CATSVQTNTEAFF.

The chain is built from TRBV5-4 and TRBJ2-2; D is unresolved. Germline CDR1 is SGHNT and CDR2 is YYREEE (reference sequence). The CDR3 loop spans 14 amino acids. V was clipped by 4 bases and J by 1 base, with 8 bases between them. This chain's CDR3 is CASSAPGNTGELFF. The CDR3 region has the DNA TGTGCCAGCAGCGCCCCAGGGAACACCGGGGAGCTGTTTTTT.

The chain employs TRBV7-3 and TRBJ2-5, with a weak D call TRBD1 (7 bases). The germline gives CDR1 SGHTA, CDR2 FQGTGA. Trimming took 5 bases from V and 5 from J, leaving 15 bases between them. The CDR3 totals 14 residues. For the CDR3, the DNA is TGTGCCAGCAGCCAGGGGGGCGCGGGGGAGACCCAGTACTTC. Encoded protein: CASSQGGAGETQYF.

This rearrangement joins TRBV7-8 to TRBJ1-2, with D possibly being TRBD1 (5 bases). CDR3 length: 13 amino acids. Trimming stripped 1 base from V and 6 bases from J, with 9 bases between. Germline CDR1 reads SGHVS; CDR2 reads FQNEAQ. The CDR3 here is CASSLGGRDGYTF. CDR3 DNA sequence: TGTGCCAGCAGCTTAGGGGGCAGGGATGGCTACACCTTC.

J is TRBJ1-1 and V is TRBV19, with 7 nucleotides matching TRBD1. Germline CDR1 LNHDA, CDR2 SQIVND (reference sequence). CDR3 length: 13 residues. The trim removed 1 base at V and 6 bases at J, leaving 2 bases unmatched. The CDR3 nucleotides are TGTGCCAGTAGTATAGCCCAGGGGGCTGAAGCTTTCTTT. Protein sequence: CASSIAQGAEAFF.

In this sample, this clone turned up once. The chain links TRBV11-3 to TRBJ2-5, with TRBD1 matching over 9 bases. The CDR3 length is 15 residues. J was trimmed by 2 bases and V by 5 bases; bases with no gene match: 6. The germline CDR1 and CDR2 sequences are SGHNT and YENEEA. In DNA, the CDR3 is TGTGCCAGCAGCCTACGGACAGGGGAACAAGAGACCCAGTACTTC. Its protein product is CASSLRTGEQETQYF.

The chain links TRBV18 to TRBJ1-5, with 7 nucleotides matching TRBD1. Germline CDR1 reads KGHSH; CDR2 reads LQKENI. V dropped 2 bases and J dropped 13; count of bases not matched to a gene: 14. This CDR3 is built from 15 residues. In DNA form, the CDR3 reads TGTGCCAGCTCACCAGGCATTGGGACAGAGAGTCCGCAGCATTTT. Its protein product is CASSPGIGTESPQHF.

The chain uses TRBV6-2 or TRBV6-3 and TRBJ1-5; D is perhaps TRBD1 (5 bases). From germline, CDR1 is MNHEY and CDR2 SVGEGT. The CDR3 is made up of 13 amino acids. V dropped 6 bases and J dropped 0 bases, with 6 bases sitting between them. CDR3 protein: CASSDSSNQPQHF. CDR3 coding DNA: TGTGCCAGCAGCGACAGTAGCAATCAGCCCCAGCATTTT.

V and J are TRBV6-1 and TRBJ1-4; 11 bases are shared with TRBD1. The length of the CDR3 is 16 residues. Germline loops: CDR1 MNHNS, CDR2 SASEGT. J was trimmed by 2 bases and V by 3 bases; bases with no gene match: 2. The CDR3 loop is CASSDRTGGTNEKLFF. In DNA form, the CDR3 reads TGTGCCAGCAGTGATCGGACAGGGGGCACTAATGAAAAACTGTTTTTT.

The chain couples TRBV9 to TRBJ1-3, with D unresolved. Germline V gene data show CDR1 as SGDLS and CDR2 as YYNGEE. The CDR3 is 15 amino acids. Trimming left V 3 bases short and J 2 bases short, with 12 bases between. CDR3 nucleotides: TGTGCCAGCAGCGCCTCCGACATTCCTGGAAACACCATATATTTT. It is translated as CASSASDIPGNTIYF.

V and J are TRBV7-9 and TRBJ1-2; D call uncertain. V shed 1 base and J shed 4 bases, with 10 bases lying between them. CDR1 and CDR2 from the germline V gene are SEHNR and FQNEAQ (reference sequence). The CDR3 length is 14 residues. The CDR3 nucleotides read TGTGCCAGCAGCTTAGGTCCGTCGAGCTATGGCTACACCTTC. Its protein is CASSLGPSSYGYTF.